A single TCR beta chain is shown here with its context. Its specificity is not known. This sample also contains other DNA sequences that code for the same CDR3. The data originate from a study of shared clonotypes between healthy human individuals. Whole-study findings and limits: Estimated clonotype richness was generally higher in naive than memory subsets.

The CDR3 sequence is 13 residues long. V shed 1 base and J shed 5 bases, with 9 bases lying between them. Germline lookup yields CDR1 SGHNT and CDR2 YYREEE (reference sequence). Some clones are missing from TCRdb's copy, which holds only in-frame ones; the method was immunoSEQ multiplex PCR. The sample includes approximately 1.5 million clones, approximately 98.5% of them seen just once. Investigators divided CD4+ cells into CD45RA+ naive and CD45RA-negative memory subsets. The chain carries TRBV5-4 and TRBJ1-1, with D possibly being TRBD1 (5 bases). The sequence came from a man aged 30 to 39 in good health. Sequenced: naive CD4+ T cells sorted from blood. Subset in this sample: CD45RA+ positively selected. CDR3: CASSLQGRTEAFF. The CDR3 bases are TGTGCCAGCAGCTTGCAGGGACGGACTGAAGCTTTCTTT.